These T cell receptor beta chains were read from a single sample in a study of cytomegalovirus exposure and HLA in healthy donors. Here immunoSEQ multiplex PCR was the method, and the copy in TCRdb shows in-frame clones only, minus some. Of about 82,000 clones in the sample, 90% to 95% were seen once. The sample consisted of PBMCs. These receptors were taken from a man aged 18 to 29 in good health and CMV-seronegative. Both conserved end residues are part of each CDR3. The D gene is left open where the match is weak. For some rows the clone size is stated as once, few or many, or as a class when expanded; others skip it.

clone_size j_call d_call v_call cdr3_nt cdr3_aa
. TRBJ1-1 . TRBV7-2 TGTGCCAGCAGTTTAAGTCAGGGGCTGAACACTGAAGCTTTCTTT CASSLSQGLNTEAFF
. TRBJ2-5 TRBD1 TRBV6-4 TGTGCCACATCCCGGGACAGTCAAGAGACCCAGTACTTC CATSRDSQETQYF
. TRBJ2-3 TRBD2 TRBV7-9 TGTGCCAGCAGCCCGTGGACTAGCGGGAGGGCCACAGATACGCAGTATTTT CASSPWTSGRATDTQYF
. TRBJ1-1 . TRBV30 TGTGCCTGGATTAAAACCCGCAAGGGGGACACTGAAGCTTTCTTT CAWIKTRKGDTEAFF
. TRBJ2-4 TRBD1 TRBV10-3 TGTGCCATCAGCAACGGACAGGGTAGCTACATTCAGTACTTC CAISNGQGSYIQYF
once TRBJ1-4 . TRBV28 TGTGCCAGCAGTTTATACGGGGAACTGTTTTTT CASSLYGELFF
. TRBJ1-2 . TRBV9 TGTGCCAGCAGCGTAGAATGGGGAGGGGGAGTTGACTATGGCTACACCTTC CASSVEWGGGVDYGYTF
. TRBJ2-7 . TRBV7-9 TGTGCCAGCAGCTTAGCGGCCGGGATTGCCTACGAGCAGTACTTC CASSLAAGIAYEQYF
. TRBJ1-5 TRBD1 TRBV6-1 TGTGCCAGCATTACAGGGGTTGGTCAGCCCCAGCATTTT CASITGVGQPQHF
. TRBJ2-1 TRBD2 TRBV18 TGTGCCAGCCGCGGACTAGCGGGAGTAGTCGATGAGCAGTTCTTC CASRGLAGVVDEQFF
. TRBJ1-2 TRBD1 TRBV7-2 TGTGCCAGCAGCTTAGCTCGGACAGGCGTAGGCTACACCTTC CASSLARTGVGYTF
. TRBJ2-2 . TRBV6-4 TGTGCCAGCAGTGACGGGACAAACACCGGGGAGCTGTTTTTT CASSDGTNTGELFF
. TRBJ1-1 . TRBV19 TGTGCCAGTAGTATATCCCAGAAGAACACTGAAGCTTTCTTT CASSISQKNTEAFF
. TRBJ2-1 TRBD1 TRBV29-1 TGCAGCGGGGACAGGGTTGGTAATGAGCAGTTCTTC CSGDRVGNEQFF
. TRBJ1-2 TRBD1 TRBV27 TGTGCCAGCAGTTTAAACAGGGGGATAGCGGACAGGGCCAACTATGGCTACACCTTC CASSLNRGIADRANYGYTF
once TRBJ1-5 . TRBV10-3 TGTGCCATCAGTGAGGGCCTTAGCAATCAGCCCCAGCATTTT CAISEGLSNQPQHF
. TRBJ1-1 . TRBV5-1 TGCGCCAGCAGCGCCGGACATGGGAACACTGAAGCTTTCTTT CASSAGHGNTEAFF
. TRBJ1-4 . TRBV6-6 TGTGCCAGCCAGACAGCTAATGAAAAACTGTTTTTT CASQTANEKLFF
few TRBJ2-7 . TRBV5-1 TGCGCCAGCAGCTTCTCAACAGGGTTCGACGAGCAGTACTTC CASSFSTGFDEQYF
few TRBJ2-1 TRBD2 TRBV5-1 TGCGCCAGCAGCTTGCCAGGCGGGGGGAAGTACAATGAGCAGTTCTTC CASSLPGGGKYNEQFF
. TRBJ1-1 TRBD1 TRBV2 TGTGCCAGCAGGGACTTTTACTGGACAGGGAACACTGAAGCTTTCTTT CASRDFYWTGNTEAFF
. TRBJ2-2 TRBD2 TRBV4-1 TGCGCCAGTTCTCCAACTAGCGGGGGTAACACCGGGGAGCTGTTTTTT CASSPTSGGNTGELFF
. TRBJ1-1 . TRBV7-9 TGTGCCAGCAGCTTACTAACAGATGAAGCTTTCTTT CASSLLTDEAFF
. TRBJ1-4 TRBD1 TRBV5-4 TGTGCCAGCAGCCCGGGACAGGGAGAAAAACTGTTTTTT CASSPGQGEKLFF
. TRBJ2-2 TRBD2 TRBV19 TGTGCCAGTAGTAGGGTCTCGGGACTAGGTTATGTCGGGGAGCTGTTTTTT CASSRVSGLGYVGELFF
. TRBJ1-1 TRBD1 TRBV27 TGTGCCAGCAGTGCCGTGGACAGGGACAAAGCTTTCTTT CASSAVDRDKAFF
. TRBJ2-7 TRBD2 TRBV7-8 TGTGCCAGCAGCTCCCACCCTCGGGGGGGTGGCGAGCAGTACTTC CASSSHPRGGGEQYF
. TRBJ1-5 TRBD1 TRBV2 TGTGCCAGCAGTGAAGACAGGGGTCGCCAGCCCCAGCATTTT CASSEDRGRQPQHF
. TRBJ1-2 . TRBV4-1 TGCGCCAGCAGCCAAGCCGTGGGGGGCTATGGCTACACCTTC CASSQAVGGYGYTF